This passage covers 30 T cell receptor beta chains from one sample sequenced in a study of identical twins (TCRdb year 2016). The library was built by means of 5' RACE. Sequenced on an Illumina HiSeq 2000. The raw public reads went through TCRdb reprocessing: fastp at Q25, MiXCR clone calling, in-frame beta chains kept. Every CDR3 protein is listed once, alongside the most common genes and DNA of its rows. For this sample the table gives 200,000 to 300,000 distinct CDR3 sequences, of which around 6.6% were detected only once. 3.6% of the sample rests with the top ten. These data were likewise used in another study, on yellow fever vaccine responses in identical twins.

What was sequenced was memory (CD45RO+) T cells sorted from blood. The cell subset or site label, read with the paper, signifies: CD45RO+ enriched T cells. These receptors all stem from a woman aged 18-29 years in good health.

The chain couples TRBV12-3 or TRBV12-4 to TRBJ1-1; 7 bases line up with TRBD1. J gave up 0 bases and V 4 bases, and 5 bases lay outside the gene matches. This CDR3 region has 15 residues. The CDR3 spells CASSSDRSMNTEAFF. CDR3 nucleotides: TGTGCCAGCAGTTCGGACAGGTCCATGAACACTGAAGCTTTCTTT.

This clonotype occurred once. A single base separates this from a much larger clone, so it may be a read error. This chain uses TRBV5-1 with TRBJ2-3; 10 bases are a match to TRBD2. The V gene end was trimmed by 6 bases and the J gene end by 6 bases; junction bases not matched to a gene: 13. The length of the CDR3 is 16 residues. Germline CDR1 reads SGHRS; CDR2 reads YFSETQ. CDR3: CASIPTPSGGRDTQYF. CDR3 DNA sequence: TGCGCCAGCATCCCGACCCCTAGCGGGGGAAGGGATACGCAGTATTTT.

This clonotype was counted at least ten times. V usage is TRBV3-1 and J usage is TRBJ2-1; D is tentatively TRBD1 or TRBD2 (5 bases each). CDR1 is LGHDT, CDR2 YNNKEL, per germline (reference sequence). The V and J ends lost 2 bases and 3 bases respectively, with 14 bases between them. This CDR3 region has 16 residues. CDR3 residues: CASSQRRGASYNEQFF. The DNA of the CDR3 is TGTGCCAGCAGCCAACGACGAGGGGCAAGCTACAATGAGCAGTTCTTC.

There are a few counts of this clonotype. V is TRBV15 and J is TRBJ2-7, with D tentatively TRBD1 or TRBD2 (5 bases each). The CDR3 length is 16 residues. Germline CDR1 reads LNHNV; CDR2 reads YYDKDF (reference sequence). The V gene lost 0 bases and the J gene lost 6 bases, with 18 bases spanning the gap. CDR3: CATSRDRVQTTFEQYV. In nucleotides, the CDR3 is TGTGCCACCAGCAGAGACAGGGTCCAGACTACTTTCGAGCAGTACGTC.

In its sample, this clonotype was seen a few times. The V call is TRBV14, the J call TRBJ2-7; 10 bases agree with TRBD2. The germline V gene has CDR1 SGHDN and CDR2 FVKESK. J gave up 2 bases and V 5 bases, and 12 bases lay outside the gene matches. The CDR3 extends over 17 amino acids. For the CDR3, the DNA is TGTGCCAGCAGCGAGGGTCCTAGCGGGAGTCCCCCCTACGAGCAGTACTTC. It specifies CASSEGPSGSPPYEQYF.

This clonotype came up many times. This chain connects TRBV18 to TRBJ2-7, with D perhaps given as TRBD1 or TRBD2 (5 bases each). Germline V CDR1 and CDR2: KGHSH, LQKENI. V was pared by 6 bases and J by 8 bases, with 23 bases between. The CDR3 sequence is 15 residues long. The CDR3 DNA reads TGTGCCAGCTCGCCTTTACAGGACTTAAATGACAAGCAGTACTTC. Translating it yields CASSPLQDLNDKQYF.

This clonotype was observed a few times. V gene TRBV4-1 combines with J gene TRBJ1-1, with 9 bases lining up with TRBD1. V shed 4 bases, J shed 5 bases, and the junction held 5 bases outside the gene matches. Germline CDR1 and CDR2: MGHRA and YSYEKL. This CDR3 comprises 14 residues. CDR3 DNA: TGCGCCAGCAGCCCCGGACAGGGGAAGACTGAAGCTTTCTTT. Its protein product is CASSPGQGKTEAFF.

V is TRBV15 and J is TRBJ2-3, with 7 nucleotides matching TRBD1. The CDR3 consists of 16 residues. Germline values: CDR1 LNHNV, CDR2 YYDKDF (reference sequence). Unmatched junction bases numbered 4, after V lost 0 bases and J lost 1 base. CDR3: CATSRDPGGGTDTQYF. The CDR3 bases are TGTGCCACCAGCAGAGACCCAGGGGGAGGCACAGATACGCAGTATTTT.

This clonotype occurred many times. V is TRBV28 and J is TRBJ2-1; maybe TRBD2 (5 bases). This CDR3 has 17 amino acids. Germline values: CDR1 MDHEN, CDR2 SYDVKM. V dropped 5 bases and J dropped 8 bases, with 25 bases sitting between them. The CDR3 region is CASSPFLITSSSDEQFF. CDR3 coding DNA: TGTGCCAGCAGTCCCTTCCTTATCACCTCTAGCTCGGATGAGCAGTTCTTC.

This clonotype was recorded at least ten times. The chain couples TRBV28 to TRBJ2-3; perhaps TRBD2 as D (6 bases). V was clipped by 6 bases and J by 0 bases, with 16 bases between them. The CDR3 has 16 amino acids. Per the germline V gene, CDR1 is MDHEN and CDR2 is SYDVKM. The CDR3 is CASSRRGSASTDTQYF. CDR3 coding DNA: TGTGCCAGCAGCCGCCGGGGGAGCGCTAGCACAGATACGCAGTATTTT.

This clonotype occurred many times. The V call is TRBV4-1, the J call TRBJ2-2, with 11 bases fitting TRBD2. V dropped 0 bases and J dropped 5; count of bases not matched to a gene: 5. The CDR3 covers 17 residues. From germline, CDR1 is MGHRA and CDR2 YSYEKL. CDR3 DNA: TGCGCCAGCAGCCAAGATGGAGCTAGCGGGAGGACCGGGGAGCTGTTTTTT. It yields the protein CASSQDGASGRTGELFF.

This clonotype was seen a few times. The J gene is TRBJ2-4, the V gene TRBV7-9; weak D call: TRBD1 (5 bases). CDR1 SEHNR and CDR2 FQNEAQ come from the germline V gene (reference sequence). CDR3 size: 14 residues. Trimming removed 7 bases from V and 3 bases from J, with 13 bases in between. CDR3 coding DNA: TGTGCCAGCAACTCGTTGGACATCAAAAACATTCAGTACTTC. Translated, it gives CASNSLDIKNIQYF.

The chain carries TRBV24-1 and TRBJ1-5; D is undetermined. Germline V gene data show CDR1 as KGHDR and CDR2 as SFDVKD. The CDR3 covers 13 residues. V was pared by 1 base and J by 3 bases, with 3 bases between. This CDR3 reads CATSDFDNQPQHF. The CDR3 coding sequence is TGTGCCACCAGTGATTTCGACAATCAGCCCCAGCATTTT.

This clonotype was found many times. This chain links TRBV29-1 with TRBJ2-1; possibly TRBD1 or TRBD2 for D (5 bases each). Germline CDR1 and CDR2: SQVTM and ANQGSEA. V dropped 6 bases and J dropped 8 bases, with 11 bases sitting between them. The CDR3 has 11 residues. CDR3 in amino acids: CSVGDRYEQFF. CDR3 DNA sequence: TGCAGCGTGGGGGACCGCTATGAGCAGTTCTTC.

CDR3 protein: CSVESPRDLSAEAFF. CDR3 nucleotides: TGCAGCGTTGAGTCCCCCAGGGATTTAAGCGCTGAAGCTTTCTTT. This chain connects TRBV29-1 to TRBJ1-1; D is perhaps TRBD1 (5 bases). In germline, CDR1 is SQVTM, CDR2 ANQGSEA. This CDR3 spans 15 amino acids. Deletions cut 3 bases from V and 6 bases from J, with 20 bases between.

J is TRBJ2-2 and V is TRBV4-1; 9 bases line up with TRBD1. Germline trimming cut 4 bases from V and 7 bases from J; bases unmatched to any gene: 13. The CDR3 runs 17 residues. Germline lookup yields CDR1 MGHRA and CDR2 YSYEKL. Here the CDR3 reads CASSPSLTGGVDGELFF. The CDR3, as DNA: TGCGCCAGCAGCCCGTCGCTTACAGGGGGCGTCGACGGGGAGCTGTTTTTT.

This clonotype has at least ten counts. CDR3 in amino acids: CSARAGGIGELFF. The CDR3 nucleotides read TGCAGTGCCCGAGCGGGGGGGATCGGGGAGCTGTTTTTT. The genes are TRBV20-1 and TRBJ2-2; 10 nucleotides line up with TRBD2. The CDR3 has 13 residues. The germline gives CDR1 DFQATT, CDR2 SNEGSKA (reference sequence). V shed 6 bases and J 7 bases; nucleotides not matched to a gene: 5.

This clonotype was counted many times. The chain is built from TRBV6-5 and TRBJ2-2, with D possibly matching TRBD2 (6 bases). The germline gives CDR1 MNHEY, CDR2 SVGAGI. Trimming removed 3 bases from V and 0 bases from J, with 8 bases in between. CDR3 size: 15 residues. CDR3 loop: CASSYGGSNTGELFF. DNA of the CDR3: TGTGCCAGCAGTTATGGGGGGTCGAACACCGGGGAGCTGTTTTTT.

This chain connects TRBV20-1 to TRBJ2-7, with a possible D match to TRBD1 (5 bases). Germline CDR1 and CDR2: DFQATT and SNEGSKA (reference sequence). The CDR3 is 16 residues long. The V end was cut by 3 bases, the J end by 2 bases, with 20 bases between. The CDR3 loop reads CSASYTGRARTYEQYF. Written as DNA, the CDR3 is TGCAGTGCTAGTTATACGGGCAGGGCCCGCACCTACGAGCAGTACTTC.

The chain employs TRBV7-3 and TRBJ2-1; 8 nucleotides match TRBD2. Trimming cost V 5 bases and J 5 bases; bases outside gene matches: 11. The CDR3 totals 16 residues. Germline CDR1 and CDR2: SGHTA and FQGTGA. The CDR3 DNA follows: TGTGCCAGCAGCCCCGGCGGCGGGAGGTCTCACAATGAGCAGTTCTTC. Protein: CASSPGGGRSHNEQFF.

This clonotype was counted only a few times. The chain couples TRBV14 to TRBJ1-3; D is undetermined. This CDR3 region has 14 residues. Trimming left V 1 base short and J 0 bases short, with 4 bases between. Germline V gene data show CDR1 as SGHDN and CDR2 as FVKESK. This CDR3 reads CASSQVYSGNTIYF. Here the CDR3 DNA reads TGTGCCAGCAGCCAAGTCTACTCTGGAAACACCATATATTTT.

This chain uses TRBV12-3 or TRBV12-4 with TRBJ2-1; D is uncertain. The CDR3 sequence is 15 residues long. The germline V and J ends were trimmed by 3 bases and 1 base, with 10 bases remaining between them. CDR3 protein: CASSLVARSYNEQFF. The DNA of the CDR3 is TGTGCCAGCAGTTTGGTGGCGCGGTCCTACAATGAGCAGTTCTTC.

At least ten counts were recorded for this clonotype. This rearrangement joins TRBV5-1 to TRBJ2-7, with a possible D match to TRBD2 (6 bases). CDR3 length: 15 amino acids. Germline loops: CDR1 SGHRS, CDR2 YFSETQ. V was shortened by 4 bases and J by 3 bases, with 17 bases between the two germline ends. The CDR3 sequence is CASSLPGTLIYEQYV. The CDR3 nucleotides are TGCGCCAGCAGCCTTCCTGGGACTTTAATCTACGAGCAGTACGTC.

The sample holds a few counts of this clonotype. This chain links TRBV7-9 with TRBJ2-3, with D perhaps matching TRBD2 (6 bases). Germline CDR1 and CDR2: SEHNR and FQNEAQ (reference sequence). V was trimmed by 2 bases and J by 5 bases, leaving 17 bases between them. There are 16 residues in the CDR3. CDR3 amino acids: CASSLPSALSGDTQYF. The CDR3 DNA sequence: TGTGCCAGCAGCTTACCTAGCGCCCTTTCGGGAGATACGCAGTATTTT.

This clonotype was seen many times. This chain uses TRBV6-4 with TRBJ2-1, with 8 bases lining up with TRBD2. The CDR3 spans 15 residues. After removal of 3 bases from V and 4 bases from J, the junction contained 5 bases not matched to a gene. Germline V CDR1 and CDR2: MRHNA, SNTAGT. This CDR3 reads CASSESSGGYNEQFF. CDR3 DNA: TGTGCCAGCAGTGAATCCAGCGGGGGTTACAATGAGCAGTTCTTC.

This clonotype was found once. The chain combines TRBV20-1 with TRBJ1-5; TRBD1 is a possible D gene (5 bases). CDR3 size: 16 residues. V was trimmed by 8 bases and J by 2 bases, leaving 22 bases between them. CDR1 and CDR2 (germline): DFQATT, SNEGSKA (reference sequence). CDR3 residues: CSFSGQEATGNQPQHF. In DNA, the CDR3 is TGCAGTTTCTCGGGGCAGGAGGCAACGGGCAATCAGCCCCAGCATTTT.

This clonotype appeared many times. V and J are TRBV15 and TRBJ1-5, with 7 bases identical to TRBD1. The germline V gene has CDR1 LNHNV and CDR2 YYDKDF (reference sequence). The CDR3 is made up of 16 amino acids. After removal of 6 bases from V and 6 bases from J, the junction contained 14 bases not matched to a gene. CDR3 region: CATRHQGGSGGQPQHF. DNA of the CDR3: TGTGCCACCAGGCATCAGGGGGGATCCGGAGGTCAGCCCCAGCATTTT.

The chain employs TRBV5-4 and TRBJ2-5; TRBD1 agrees at 8 bases. V shed 0 bases and J 5 bases; nucleotides not matched to a gene: 6. The CDR3 is 15 amino acids. In germline, CDR1 is SGHNT, CDR2 YYREEE (reference sequence). The CDR3 loop is CASSLVGTGHETQYF. CDR3 DNA: TGTGCCAGCAGCTTGGTAGGGACAGGACATGAGACCCAGTACTTC.

This clonotype was counted many times. This sequence joins TRBV6-5 and TRBJ2-1, with 10 bases matching TRBD2. This CDR3 comprises 14 residues. J lost 10 bases, V lost 2 bases, and 5 bases had no gene match. Per germline, CDR1 MNHEY and CDR2 SVGAGI. The CDR3 region has the DNA TGTGCCAGCAGTTACGGCCTAGCGGGAGAAGAGCAGTTCTTC. This encodes CASSYGLAGEEQFF.

This clonotype was detected many times. The genes are TRBV5-6 and TRBJ1-4; 7 bases agree with TRBD1. Germline lookup yields CDR1 SGHDT and CDR2 YYEEEE. V was clipped by 3 bases and J by 6 bases; unmatched bases: 11. CDR3 length equals 16 residues. This CDR3 is CASSSDRQGSYEKLFF. CDR3 DNA: TGTGCCAGCAGCTCGGATCGACAGGGATCATATGAAAAACTGTTTTTT.